This TCR beta chain stems from a study of shared clonotypes between healthy human individuals. Study summary: Donor ages ranged 18 to 49 years: a couple of women, a few men. General study points: Clonotype sharing across a handful of donors was observed for about 5.5% of naive CD4 clonotypes.

To note about this clone: Its specificity is unknown.

CD45RA+ naive and CD45RA-negative memory subsets were separated from CD4+ cells. The V end was cut by 0 bases, the J end by 8 bases, with 17 bases between. Per the germline V gene, CDR1 is SGHRS and CDR2 is YFSETQ. The CDR3 covers 16 residues. Data came from immunoSEQ multiplex PCR; TCRdb stores just in-frame clones and leaves some out. Seen here are about 960,000 clones, 70% to 85% observed once, and the top ten hold about 1.5%. This sequence originates from a man aged 18 to 29 in good health. The sequencing sample was made of memory CD4+ T cells sorted from blood. Stated subset: CD45RA-negative fraction. The V gene is TRBV5-1, the J gene TRBJ2-2; D possibly corresponds to TRBD1 (5 bases). The CDR3 region is CASSLAPGITAGELFF. For the CDR3, the DNA is TGCGCCAGCAGCTTGGCGCCAGGGATAACAGCGGGGGAGCTGTTTTTT.